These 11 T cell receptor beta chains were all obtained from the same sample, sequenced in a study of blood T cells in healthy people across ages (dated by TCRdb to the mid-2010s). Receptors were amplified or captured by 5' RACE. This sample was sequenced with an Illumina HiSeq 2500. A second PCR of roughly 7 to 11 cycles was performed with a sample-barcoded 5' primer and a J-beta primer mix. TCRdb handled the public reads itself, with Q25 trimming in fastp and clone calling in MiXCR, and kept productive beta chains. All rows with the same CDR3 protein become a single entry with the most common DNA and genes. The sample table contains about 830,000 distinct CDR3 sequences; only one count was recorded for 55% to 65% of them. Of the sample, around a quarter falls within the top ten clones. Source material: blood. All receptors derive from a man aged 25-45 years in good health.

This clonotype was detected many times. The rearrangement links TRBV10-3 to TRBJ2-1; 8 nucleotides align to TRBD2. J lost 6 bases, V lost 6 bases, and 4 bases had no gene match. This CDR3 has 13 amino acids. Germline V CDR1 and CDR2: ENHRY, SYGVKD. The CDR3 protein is CAIRRGGPNEQFF. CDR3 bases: TGTGCCATCAGGCGCGGGGGGCCCAATGAGCAGTTCTTC.

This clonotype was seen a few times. The CDR3 nucleotides are TGTGCCAGCTCCGACAGGGGCACCTACGAGCAGTACTTC. Amino acid sequence: CASSDRGTYEQYF. The chain recombines TRBV18 with TRBJ2-7, with 8 nucleotides matching TRBD1. V was clipped by 6 bases and J by 2 bases; unmatched bases: 3. The CDR3 consists of 13 residues. Germline loops: CDR1 KGHSH, CDR2 LQKENI. Together with reference TRBV18 and TRBJ2-7, the CDR3 gives the full variable domain: NAGVMQNPRHLVRRRGQEARLRCSPMKGHSHVYWYRQLPEEGLKFMVYLQKENIIDESGMPKERFSAEFPKEGPSILRIQQVVRGDSAAYFCASSDRGTYEQYFGPGTRLTVT.

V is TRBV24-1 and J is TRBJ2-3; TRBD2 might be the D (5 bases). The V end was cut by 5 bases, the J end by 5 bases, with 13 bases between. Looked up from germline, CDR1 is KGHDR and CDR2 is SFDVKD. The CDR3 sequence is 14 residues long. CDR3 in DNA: TGTGCCACCAGTGCGAGGGAGTATTTAGATACGCAGTATTTT. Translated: CATSAREYLDTQYF.

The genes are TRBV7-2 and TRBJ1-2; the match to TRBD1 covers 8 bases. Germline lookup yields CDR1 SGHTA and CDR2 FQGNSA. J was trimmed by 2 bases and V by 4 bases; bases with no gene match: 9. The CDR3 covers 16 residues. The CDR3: CASSSNYHRGNYGYTF. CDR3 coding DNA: TGTGCCAGCAGCTCCAACTACCACAGGGGGAACTATGGCTACACCTTC.

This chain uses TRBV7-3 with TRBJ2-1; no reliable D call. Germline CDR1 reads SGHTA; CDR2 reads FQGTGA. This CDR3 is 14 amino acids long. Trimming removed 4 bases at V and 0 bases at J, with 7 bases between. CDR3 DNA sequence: TGTGCCAGCAGCTCCGACGGCTCCTACAATGAGCAGTTCTTC. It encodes CASSSDGSYNEQFF. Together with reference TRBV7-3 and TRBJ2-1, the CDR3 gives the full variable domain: GAGVSQTPSNKVTEKGKYVELRCDPISGHTALYWYRQSLGQGPEFLIYFQGTGAADDSGLPNDRFFAVRPEGSVSTLKIQRTERGDSAVYLCASSSDGSYNEQFFGPGTRLTVL.

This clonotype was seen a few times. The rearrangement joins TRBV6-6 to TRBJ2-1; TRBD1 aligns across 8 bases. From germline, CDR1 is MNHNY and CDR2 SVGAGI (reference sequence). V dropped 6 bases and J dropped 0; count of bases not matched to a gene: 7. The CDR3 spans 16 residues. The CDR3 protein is CASSTGTGSSYNEQFF. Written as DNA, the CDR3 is TGTGCCAGCAGCACCGGGACAGGCAGCTCCTACAATGAGCAGTTCTTC.

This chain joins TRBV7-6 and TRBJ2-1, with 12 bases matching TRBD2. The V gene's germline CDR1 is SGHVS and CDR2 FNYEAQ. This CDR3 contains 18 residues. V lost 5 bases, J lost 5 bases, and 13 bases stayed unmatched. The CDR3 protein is CASSEKPLAGGTHNEQFF. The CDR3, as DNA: TGTGCCAGCAGCGAAAAACCGCTAGCGGGGGGGACCCACAATGAGCAGTTCTTC.

CDR3 amino acids: CASSISGGEQETQYF. For the CDR3, the DNA is TGTGCCAGCAGTATTAGCGGGGGGGAACAAGAGACCCAGTACTTC. V is TRBV28 and J is TRBJ2-5, with TRBD2 matching over 11 bases. V shed 5 bases and J 2 bases; nucleotides not matched to a gene: 4. Germline CDR1 reads MDHEN; CDR2 reads SYDVKM. The CDR3 loop spans 15 amino acids.

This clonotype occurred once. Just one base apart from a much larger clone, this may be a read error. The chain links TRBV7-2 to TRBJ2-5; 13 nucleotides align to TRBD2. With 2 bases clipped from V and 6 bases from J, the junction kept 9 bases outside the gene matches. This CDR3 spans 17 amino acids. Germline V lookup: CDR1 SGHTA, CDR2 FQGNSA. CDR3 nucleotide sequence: TGTGCCAGCAGCTTACGGGGACTAGCGGGGCGGGGAAAGACCCAGTACTTC. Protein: CASSLRGLAGRGKTQYF.

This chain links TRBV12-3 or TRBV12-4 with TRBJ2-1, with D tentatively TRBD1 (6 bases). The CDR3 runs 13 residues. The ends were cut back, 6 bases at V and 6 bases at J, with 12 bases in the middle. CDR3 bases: TGTGCCAGCAGGACTACAGGGATCAATGAGCAGTTCTTC. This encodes CASRTTGINEQFF.

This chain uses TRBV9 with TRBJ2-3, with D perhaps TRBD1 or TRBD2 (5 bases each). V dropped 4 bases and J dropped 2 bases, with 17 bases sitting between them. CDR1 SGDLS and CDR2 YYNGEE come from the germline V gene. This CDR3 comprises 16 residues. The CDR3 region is CASSPRGRINTDTQYF. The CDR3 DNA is TGTGCCAGCAGCCCGAGGGGCAGAATTAACACAGATACGCAGTATTTT.